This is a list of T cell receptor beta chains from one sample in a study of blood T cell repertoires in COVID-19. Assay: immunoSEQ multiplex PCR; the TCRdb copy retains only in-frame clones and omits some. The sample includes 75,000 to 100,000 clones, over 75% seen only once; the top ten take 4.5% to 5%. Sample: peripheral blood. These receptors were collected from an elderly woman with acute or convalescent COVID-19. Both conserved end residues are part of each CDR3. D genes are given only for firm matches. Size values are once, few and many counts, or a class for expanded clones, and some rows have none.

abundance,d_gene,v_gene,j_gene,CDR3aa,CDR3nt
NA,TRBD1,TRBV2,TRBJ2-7,CASRGQAVTYEQYF,TGTGCCAGCAGGGGACAGGCGGTAACCTACGAGCAGTACTTC
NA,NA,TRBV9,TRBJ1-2,CASSVVETSGYTF,TGTGCCAGCAGCGTAGTAGAAACGAGTGGCTACACCTTC
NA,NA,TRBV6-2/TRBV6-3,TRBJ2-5,CASSYSGGASETQYF,TGTGCCAGCAGTTATAGTGGGGGGGCTTCGGAGACCCAGTACTTC
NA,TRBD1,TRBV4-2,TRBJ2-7,CASSQETRGPYEQYF,TGTGCCAGCAGCCAAGAGACAAGGGGGCCCTACGAGCAGTACTTC
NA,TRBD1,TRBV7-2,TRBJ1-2,CASSRDRGEGYGYTF,TGTGCCAGCAGCCGGGACAGGGGTGAGGGGTATGGCTACACCTTC
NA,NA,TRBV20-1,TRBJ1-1,CSARENGEAFF,TGCAGTGCTAGAGAAAACGGGGAAGCTTTCTTT
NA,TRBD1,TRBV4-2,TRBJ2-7,CASSQDRGHEQYF,TGTGCCAGCAGCCAGGACAGGGGCCACGAGCAGTACTTC
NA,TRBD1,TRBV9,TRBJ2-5,CASSVSGTGALETQYF,TGTGCCAGCAGCGTCTCCGGGACAGGGGCATTAGAGACCCAGTACTTC
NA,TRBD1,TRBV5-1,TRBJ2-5,CASSANTGGGETQYF,TGCGCCAGCAGCGCCAACACAGGGGGCGGTGAGACCCAGTACTTC
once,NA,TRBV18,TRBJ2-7,CASSPPTSQYEQYF,TGTGCCAGCTCACCACCTACTAGCCAATACGAGCAGTACTTC
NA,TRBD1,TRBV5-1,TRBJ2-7,CASSLGNRQGIREQYF,TGCGCCAGCAGCTTGGGAAACCGACAGGGGATAAGGGAGCAGTACTTC
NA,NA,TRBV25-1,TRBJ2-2,CASMAAGELFF,TGTGCCAGCATGGCGGCCGGGGAGCTGTTTTTT
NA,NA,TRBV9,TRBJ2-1,CASSPGQSSYNEQFF,TGTGCCAGCAGCCCAGGACAGAGCTCCTACAATGAGCAGTTCTTC